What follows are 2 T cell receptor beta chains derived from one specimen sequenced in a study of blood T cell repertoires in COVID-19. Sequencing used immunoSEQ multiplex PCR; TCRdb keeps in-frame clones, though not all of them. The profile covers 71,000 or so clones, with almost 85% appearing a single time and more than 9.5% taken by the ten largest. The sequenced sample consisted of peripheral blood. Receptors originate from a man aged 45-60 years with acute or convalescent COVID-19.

As DNA, the CDR3 is TGTGCCACCAGTGATTCTAGACAGGGCGGAAGCAATCAGCCCCAGCATTTT. Protein: CATSDSRQGGSNQPQHF. The chain carries TRBV24-1 and TRBJ1-5, with TRBD1 matching 7 bases. CDR1 is KGHDR, CDR2 SFDVKD, per germline. V shed 2 bases and J 1 base; nucleotides not matched to a gene: 7. The CDR3 has 17 residues.

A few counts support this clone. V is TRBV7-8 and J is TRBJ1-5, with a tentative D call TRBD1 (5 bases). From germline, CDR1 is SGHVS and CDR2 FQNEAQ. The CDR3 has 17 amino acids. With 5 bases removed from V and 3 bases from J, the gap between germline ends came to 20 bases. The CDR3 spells CASSPPFSGDYNQPQHF. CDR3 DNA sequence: TGTGCCAGCAGCCCTCCCTTCTCGGGGGATTACAATCAGCCCCAGCATTTT.